This TCR beta chain was retrieved from a study of cytomegalovirus exposure and HLA in healthy donors. General study results and limits: Likely technical artifact: a cluster of highly shared sequence variants.

This CDR3 contains 14 residues. Looked up from germline, CDR1 is SGDLS and CDR2 is YYNGEE. Trimming removed 7 bases from V and 6 bases from J, with 16 bases in between. This clone was seen more than once but under ten times. Its antigen remains unidentified. Amplification used 60 Vbeta primers and 13 Jbeta primers. The repertoire was sequenced with immunoSEQ multiplex PCR; TCRdb's copy has only in-frame clones and lacks some. The sample lists approximately 79,000 clones, over 70% occurring once. Sequenced sample: PBMCs. The chain couples TRBV9 to TRBJ1-4; possible D gene TRBD1, 5 bases. The receptor comes from a male donor in good health and CMV-seropositive. In nucleotides, the CDR3 is TGTGCCAGCGGGAAGGGGAATGGGTATGAAAAACTGTTTTTT. It encodes CASGKGNGYEKLFF.